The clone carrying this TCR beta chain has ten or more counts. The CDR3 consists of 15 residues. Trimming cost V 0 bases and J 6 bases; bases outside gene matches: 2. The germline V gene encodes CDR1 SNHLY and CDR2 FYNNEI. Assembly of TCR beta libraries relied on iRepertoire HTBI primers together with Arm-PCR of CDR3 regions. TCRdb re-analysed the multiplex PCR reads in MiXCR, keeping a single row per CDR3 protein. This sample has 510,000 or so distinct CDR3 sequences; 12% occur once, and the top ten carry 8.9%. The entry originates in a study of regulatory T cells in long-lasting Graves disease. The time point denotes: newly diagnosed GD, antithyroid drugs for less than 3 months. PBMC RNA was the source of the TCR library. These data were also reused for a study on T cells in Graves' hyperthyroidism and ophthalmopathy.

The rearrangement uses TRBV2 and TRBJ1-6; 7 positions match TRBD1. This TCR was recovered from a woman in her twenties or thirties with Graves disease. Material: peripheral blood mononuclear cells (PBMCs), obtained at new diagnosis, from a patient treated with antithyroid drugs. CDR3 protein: CASSEAGQSNSPLHF. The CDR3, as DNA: TGTGCCAGCAGTGAAGCGGGACAGAGTAATTCACCCCTCCACTTT.